The entry that follows covers one T cell receptor beta chain sequence. The antigen remains unidentified. These data come from a study of T cell responses to AZD1222 COVID-19 vaccine. Only in-frame clones appear in the TCRdb table, and some are missing; sequencing was by immunoSEQ multiplex PCR. The data hold more than 80,000 clones, with approximately 90% observed a single time. Analyses pooled second doses at about 4 or about 12 weeks. The germline V gene has CDR1 LNHDA and CDR2 SQIVND (reference sequence). The CDR3 runs to 14 residues. V dropped 6 bases and J dropped 1; count of bases not matched to a gene: 6. Findings and limits, study-wide: Just 5 to 7 AZD1222 recipients tested seropositive at baseline. Spike-specific TCRs gained breadth and depth after people received two AZD1222 doses. The reported proportion of spike-specific TCRs targeting unmutated variant regions was nearly half.

Sample: peripheral blood, taken 28 days after the second AZD1222 dose. This clonotype originated in an adult who received the AZD1222 COVID-19 vaccine. The chain carries TRBV19 and TRBJ2-7; 7 nucleotides match TRBD1. CDR3 sequence (DNA): TGTGCCAGTAGCACGACAGGGTCGTCCTACGAGCAGTACTTC. Translating gives CASSTTGSSYEQYF.